A selection of T cell receptor beta chains follows, all from one sample in a study of T-cell reconstitution after alpha-beta-depleted transplantation in children. TCRdb itself ran the PCR reads through MiXCR, one entry per CDR3 protein. Among a few hundred thousand distinct CDR3 sequences listed, approximately 11% were seen once. The source was PBMCs from the stem cell graft donor, collected from the stem cell graft. The receptors originated from a human donor who donated a stem cell graft to a child with acute myeloid leukemia. CDR3s include the opening cysteine and the closing phenylalanine or tryptophan. A D gene is named only where the DNA matches it firmly. Some rows have no size entry. The others give once, few or many, or a class for an expanded clone.

d_call j_call clone_size v_call cdr3_aa cdr3_nt
TRBD1 TRBJ1-2 few TRBV4-2 CASSQEGQGDYGYTF TGTGCCAGCAGCCAAGAAGGACAGGGGGACTATGGCTACACCTTC
TRBD1 TRBJ2-3 few TRBV3-1 CASSLAGTATDTQYF TGTGCCAGCAGCCTCGCCGGGACAGCCACAGATACGCAGTATTTT
NA TRBJ1-1 many TRBV7-2 CASSLGVSGEAFF TGTGCCAGCAGCTTAGGGGTTTCGGGAGAAGCTTTCTTT
NA TRBJ1-1 NA TRBV6-1 CASSEIQNTEAFF TGTGCCAGCAGTGAAATCCAGAACACTGAAGCTTTCTTT
NA TRBJ2-7 few TRBV7-9 CASSSMAYEQYF TGTGCCAGCAGTTCGATGGCCTACGAGCAGTACTTC
TRBD1 TRBJ2-4 few TRBV29-1 CSVTGQGNLAKNIQYF TGCAGCGTTACGGGACAGGGGAATCTAGCCAAAAACATTCAGTACTTC
NA TRBJ2-1 few TRBV9 CASSVDVDLEVHEQFF TGTGCCAGCAGCGTAGACGTTGATCTAGAAGTCCATGAGCAGTTCTTC
NA TRBJ2-7 few TRBV10-3 CAIGQGWEQYF TGTGCCATCGGTCAGGGGTGGGAGCAGTACTTC
NA TRBJ2-7 many TRBV5-1 CASSFDGGYEQYF TGCGCCAGCAGCTTCGACGGAGGCTACGAGCAGTACTTC
NA TRBJ2-5 many TRBV9 CASSVEGGRETQYF TGTGCCAGCAGCGTAGAGGGGGGGCGGGAGACCCAGTACTTC
TRBD1 TRBJ1-3 NA TRBV9 CASSEQGGRKSSGNTIYF TGTGCCAGCAGCGAACAAGGGGGCAGGAAGTCTTCTGGAAACACCATATATTTT
TRBD2 TRBJ2-7 NA TRBV7-6 CASSAGTSSSYEQYF TGTGCCAGCAGCGCCGGGACTAGCAGCTCCTACGAGCAGTACTTC